The 20 T cell receptor beta chains listed next were all sequenced from one sample in a study of T cell responses to AZD1222 COVID-19 vaccine. The assay was immunoSEQ multiplex PCR, and TCRdb's table has in-frame clones only and misses some. Here the sample spans around 100,000 clones, approximately 90% being singletons. This specimen consisted of peripheral blood, obtained on day 0 of AZD1222 vaccination. Source of these receptors: an adult in good health.

This chain links TRBV19 with TRBJ1-1; 7 bases line up with TRBD1. V lost 5 bases, J lost 2 bases, and 5 bases stayed unmatched. Germline V CDR1 and CDR2: LNHDA, SQIVND (reference sequence). The length of the CDR3 is 14 residues. CDR3 protein: CASSGGTANTEAFF. CDR3 nucleotides: TGTGCCAGTAGTGGTGGGACAGCTAACACTGAAGCTTTCTTT.

This clone appeared a single time. V gene TRBV18 combines with J gene TRBJ2-7; tentative D call: TRBD1 (6 bases). The CDR3 has 14 amino acids. Germline V lookup: CDR1 KGHSH, CDR2 LQKENI. V was shortened by 3 bases and J by 3 bases, with 12 bases between the two germline ends. CDR3 DNA: TGTGCCAGCTCACCCTCCGAGGGGGTCTACGAGCAGTACTTC. It codes for CASSPSEGVYEQYF.

The DNA for the CDR3 is TGTGCCAGCTCACCACCAGCAGGACATTACTATGGCTACACCTTC. It translates to CASSPPAGHYYGYTF. The chain recombines TRBV18 with TRBJ1-2, with D perhaps matching TRBD1 (5 bases). The CDR3 runs to 15 residues. Germline CDR1 reads KGHSH; CDR2 reads LQKENI. Trimming left V 0 bases short and J 3 bases short, with 11 bases between.

The rearrangement links TRBV18 to TRBJ2-7; D is possibly TRBD1 (6 bases). The V and J ends lost 6 bases and 5 bases respectively, with 14 bases between them. CDR1 and CDR2 from the germline V gene are KGHSH and LQKENI. The CDR3 is made up of 13 amino acids. In DNA, the CDR3 is TGTGCCAGCTCGTACAGGGAATCCCACGAGCAGTACTTC. This sequence encodes CASSYRESHEQYF.

V usage is TRBV7-3 and J usage is TRBJ2-1; 7 bases match TRBD2. Germline-derived CDR1 and CDR2 are SGHTA and FQGTGA. The V gene end was trimmed by 2 bases and the J gene end by 2 bases; junction bases not matched to a gene: 12. CDR3 length: 18 residues. CDR3 sequence reads: CASSLVGGGAGAYNEQFF. In nucleotides, the CDR3 is TGTGCCAGCAGCTTAGTTGGTGGGGGTGCGGGAGCCTACAATGAGCAGTTCTTC.

The chain links TRBV5-1 to TRBJ2-5; TRBD1 is a possible D gene (6 bases). Per the germline V gene, CDR1 is SGHRS and CDR2 is YFSETQ. The CDR3 runs to 19 residues. V gave up 0 bases and J gave up 1 base, with 22 bases separating them. The CDR3 spells CASSLGGWGLGTPQETQYF. The CDR3 DNA sequence: TGCGCCAGCAGCTTGGGAGGATGGGGGTTAGGGACACCCCAAGAGACCCAGTACTTC.

V gene TRBV19 combines with J gene TRBJ1-1; D remains ambiguous. The CDR3 contains 15 residues. Trimming left V 3 bases short and J 3 bases short, with 14 bases between. From germline, CDR1 is LNHDA and CDR2 SQIVND (reference sequence). CDR3 nucleotide sequence: TGTGCCAGTAGTATGCGGTTCCGGGGAGACACTGAAGCTTTCTTT. This translates into CASSMRFRGDTEAFF.

This chain uses TRBV3-1 (or the pseudogene TRBV3-2) with TRBJ1-1; D perhaps matches TRBD1 (6 bases). V lost 2 bases and J lost 2, with 15 bases in between. There are 16 residues in the CDR3. The germline gives CDR1 LGHDT, CDR2 YNNKEL (reference sequence). CDR3 sequence (DNA): TGTGCCAGCAGCCAAAAGGGGGGACGCGAAAACACTGAAGCTTTCTTT. Amino acids: CASSQKGGRENTEAFF.

The chain employs TRBV2 and TRBJ1-2; D may be TRBD1 (5 bases). Trimming took 8 bases from V and 11 from J, leaving 9 bases between them. This CDR3 region has 9 residues. Germline V gene data show CDR1 as SNHLY and CDR2 as FYNNEI. The CDR3 here is CASLRDYTF. The CDR3, as DNA: TGTGCCAGCCTCAGGGATTACACCTTC.

This chain links TRBV6-1 with TRBJ1-4, with D hard to call. V lost 0 bases to trimming and J lost 2 bases, with 13 bases between them. The CDR3 is 17 amino acids. CDR1 MNHNS and CDR2 SASEGT come from the germline V gene. CDR3: CASSEAPLGRTNEKLFF. For the CDR3, the DNA is TGTGCCAGCAGTGAAGCGCCCTTAGGAAGGACTAATGAAAAACTGTTTTTT.

The rearrangement joins TRBV5-1 to TRBJ2-7, with D perhaps matching TRBD1 (8 bases). The CDR3 is 16 residues long. The ends were cut back, 4 bases at V and 1 base at J, with 18 bases in the middle. Germline V lookup: CDR1 SGHRS, CDR2 YFSETQ. CDR3 in amino acids: CASSRTGTIRSYEQYF. The CDR3, as DNA: TGCGCCAGCAGCCGGACAGGGACTATTAGGTCCTACGAGCAGTACTTC.

As for this clone: The identical CDR3 is also encoded by other nucleotide sequences in the sample. The chain combines TRBV12-3 or TRBV12-4 with TRBJ2-7; maybe TRBD1 (5 bases). The V end lost 2 bases, the J end lost 3 bases, and 5 bases lay between the germline ends. The CDR3 consists of 12 residues. CDR3 DNA: TGTGCCAGCAGTTTAACAGGCTACGAGCAGTACTTC. Amino acid sequence: CASSLTGYEQYF.

This clone was counted once. The chain is built from TRBV18 and TRBJ2-3; TRBD1 or TRBD2 may be the D gene (5 bases each). Trimming removed 11 bases from V and 3 bases from J, with 15 bases in between. CDR1 KGHSH and CDR2 LQKENI come from the germline V gene. The CDR3 consists of 13 residues. The CDR3 bases are TGTGCCTCCTCCGGGGCCGTAACAGATACGCAGTATTTT. This sequence encodes CASSGAVTDTQYF.

This clone was seen more than once but under ten times. The J gene is TRBJ2-1, the V gene TRBV7-9; TRBD2 matches at 7 bases. Losses at the gene ends were 1 base for V and 10 bases for J; bases not matched to a gene: 7. The CDR3 has 14 amino acids. Per the germline V gene, CDR1 is SEHNR and CDR2 is FQNEAQ (reference sequence). CDR3 amino acids: CASSLDASGAEQFF. CDR3 DNA: TGTGCCAGCAGCTTAGATGCGAGCGGGGCCGAGCAGTTCTTC.

V is TRBV5-1 and J is TRBJ2-1; TRBD2 agrees at 9 bases. Germline trimming cut 2 bases from V and 7 bases from J; bases unmatched to any gene: 7. There are 15 residues in the CDR3. In germline, CDR1 is SGHRS, CDR2 YFSETQ. The CDR3 region is CASSLGGTSLNEQFF. DNA for the CDR3: TGCGCCAGCAGCTTAGGCGGGACTAGCCTGAATGAGCAGTTCTTC.

This chain uses TRBV7-9 with TRBJ2-2; 10 bases fit TRBD1. Unmatched junction bases numbered 7, after V lost 5 bases and J lost 7 bases. The CDR3 consists of 15 residues. CDR1 and CDR2 (germline): SEHNR, FQNEAQ (reference sequence). CDR3 coding DNA: TGTGCCAGCAGCCGGGACGGACAGGGGGTCGGGGAGCTGTTTTTT. Its translation is CASSRDGQGVGELFF. The full variable domain, with the rest looked up from reference TRBV7-9 and TRBJ2-2, is DTGVSQNPRHKITKRGQNVTFRCDPISEHNRLYWYRQTLGQGPEFLTYFQNEAQLEKSRLLSDRFSAERPKGSFSTLEIQRTEQGDSAMYLCASSRDGQGVGELFFGEGSRLTVL.

The chain employs TRBV30 and TRBJ2-1; 8 bases are shared with TRBD2. Per germline, CDR1 GTSNPN and CDR2 SVGIG (reference sequence). J lost 6 bases, V lost 8 bases, and 9 bases had no gene match. The CDR3 is 13 amino acids. The CDR3 here is CARKGAGGNEQFF. CDR3 DNA sequence: TGTGCCCGAAAAGGGGCGGGGGGCAATGAGCAGTTCTTC. Variable domain in full (rest from reference TRBV30 and TRBJ2-1): SQTIHQWPATLVQPVGSPLSLECTVEGTSNPNLYWYRQAAGRGLQLLFYSVGIGQISSEVPQNLSASRPQDRQFILSSKKLLLSDSGFYLCARKGAGGNEQFFGPGTRLTVL.

The J gene is TRBJ2-7, the V gene TRBV6-5, with D unclear. V dropped 7 bases and J dropped 1 base, with 14 bases sitting between them. Germline values: CDR1 MNHEY, CDR2 SVGAGI. The CDR3 totals 14 residues. CDR3 DNA sequence: TGTGCCAGCATAGAAGAAGGATTATCCTACGAGCAGTACTTC. It translates to CASIEEGLSYEQYF.

V is TRBV4-1 and J is TRBJ2-7; 7 bases line up with TRBD1. V lost 4 bases, J lost 0 bases, and 12 bases stayed unmatched. The CDR3 sequence is 17 residues long. Germline V gene data show CDR1 as MGHRA and CDR2 as YSYEKL. The CDR3 loop reads CASSRSPYRDSSYEQYF. The CDR3 DNA sequence: TGCGCCAGCAGCCGTTCCCCTTACCGGGACAGCTCCTACGAGCAGTACTTC.

The V call is TRBV2, the J call TRBJ2-2; possible D gene TRBD2, 5 bases. Germline V gene lookup returns CDR1 SNHLY and CDR2 FYNNEI. The V end lost 2 bases, the J end lost 6 bases, and 13 bases lay between the germline ends. The CDR3 loop spans 15 amino acids. The CDR3 sequence: CASSELGSGAGELFF. In DNA, the CDR3 is TGTGCCAGCAGTGAACTGGGGAGCGGCGCCGGGGAGCTGTTTTTT.